This TCR beta chain was recovered during a study of memory B cells and T cells in multiple sclerosis. Study findings and constraints: Compartments had unequal clone-set sizes, affecting shared clonotype counts.

This table comes from immunoSEQ multiplex PCR, and its TCRdb copy is limited to in-frame clones, with some not included. The sample lists some 49,000 clones; roughly 80% were seen once. After stimulus-free culture, autoproliferating CFSE-dim and non-proliferating CFSE-high T cells were sequenced separately. Replicate wells were pooled after approximately 7 days of stimulus-free culture of 45 million to 50 million CFSE-labeled PBMCs. CFSE at around 0.51 uM labeled the PBMCs, which were then cultured unstimulated. With 3 bases removed from V and 5 bases from J, the gap between germline ends came to 16 bases. The CDR3 is 15 residues long. The germline CDR1 and CDR2 sequences are SGHTA and FQGNSA. This clone has only one observation. Its antigen is as yet unknown.

Specimen: PBMCs from blood kept in culture. The chain has TRBV7-2 and TRBJ1-2, with a tentative D call TRBD1 (6 bases). The TCR was taken from a human donor with multiple sclerosis. CDR3 protein: CASSFLSRGSYGYTF. In nucleotides, the CDR3 is TGTGCCAGCAGCTTTCTTTCGAGGGGGAGTTATGGCTACACCTTC.